One and the same sample provided the 20 T cell receptor beta chains below, sequenced in a study of T-cell reconstitution after alpha-beta-depleted transplantation in children listed by TCRdb under 2016. Receptor amplification or capture employed PCR. The listed sequencing device is Illumina HiSeq 2500. To normalize quantification of the TCRbeta repertoire, the TCR libraries were built with molecular barcoding that relied on unique molecular identifiers. The public reads were quality trimmed at Q25 with fastp and then assembled into clones with MiXCR by TCRdb, keeping productive beta chains. Rows merge per CDR3 protein into single entries with the most common DNA and genes. The sample table records approximately 350,000 distinct CDR3 sequences; 9% to 12% of these occur just once. The ten largest clones add up to around 2.4% of the sample. The sequencing here drew on PBMCs from the stem cell graft donor, taken from the stem cell graft. These receptors came from a human donor who donated a stem cell graft to a child with acute lymphoblastic leukemia.

The CDR3 loop reads CASTPRLAVNEQFF. Here the CDR3 DNA reads TGTGCCAGCACCCCCAGACTAGCAGTCAATGAGCAGTTCTTC. The chain combines TRBV7-9 with TRBJ2-1; 7 bases line up with TRBD2. CDR1 and CDR2 from the germline V gene are SEHNR and FQNEAQ (reference sequence). The V and J ends lost 7 bases and 6 bases, in that order; junction bases with no gene match: 9. The CDR3 consists of 14 residues.

This clonotype was picked up a small number of times. CDR3: CASSVGLAEPTDTQYF. DNA of the CDR3: TGTGCCAGCAGCGTAGGACTAGCGGAGCCTACAGATACGCAGTATTTT. The chain links TRBV9 to TRBJ2-3; 9 nucleotides align to TRBD2. The CDR3 is 16 amino acids. Looked up from germline, CDR1 is SGDLS and CDR2 is YYNGEE. Trimming took 0 bases from V and 3 from J; bases not matched to a gene: 5.

This chain joins TRBV20-1 and TRBJ1-2; the match to TRBD1 covers 8 bases. With 6 bases clipped from V and 4 bases from J, the junction kept 7 bases outside the gene matches. Germline CDR1 and CDR2: DFQATT and SNEGSKA (reference sequence). This CDR3 comprises 13 residues. CDR3 loop: CSALQGEIYGYTF. The CDR3 DNA reads as TGCAGTGCCCTACAGGGGGAGATCTATGGCTACACCTTC.

There are many counts of this clonotype. The chain uses TRBV29-1 and TRBJ2-7, with D maybe TRBD2 (6 bases). The CDR3 loop spans 12 amino acids. Germline V gives CDR1 SQVTM, CDR2 ANQGSEA. Trimming pared 7 bases from V and 3 bases from J, leaving 13 bases between. The CDR3 sequence is CSAEGLNYEQYF. The DNA for the CDR3 is TGCAGCGCCGAGGGACTTAACTACGAGCAGTACTTC.

Here the CDR3 reads CASSLGGTGYYEQYF. The CDR3 DNA reads TGTGCCAGCAGCTTAGGAGGGACAGGGTACTACGAGCAGTACTTC. The chain has TRBV7-2 and TRBJ2-7; 9 nucleotides align to TRBD1. The V gene end was trimmed by 1 base and the J gene end by 3 bases; junction bases not matched to a gene: 4. Germline CDR1 and CDR2: SGHTA and FQGNSA. This CDR3 has 15 residues.

This clonotype was detected only a few times. The chain recombines TRBV20-1 with TRBJ1-2; 11 nucleotides agree with TRBD1. The germline gives CDR1 DFQATT, CDR2 SNEGSKA (reference sequence). CDR3 length: 18 amino acids. The ends lost 3 bases at V and 0 bases at J; junction bases unmatched: 12. CDR3: CSARVSRDRGGSNYGYTF. The CDR3 DNA reads TGCAGTGCTAGGGTCTCCCGGGACAGGGGGGGTTCTAACTATGGCTACACCTTC.

V gene TRBV28 combines with J gene TRBJ1-6; unclear D gene. The CDR3 extends over 16 amino acids. The ends were cut back, 6 bases at V and 0 bases at J, with 12 bases in the middle. CDR1 and CDR2 from the germline V gene are MDHEN and SYDVKM. The CDR3 coding sequence is TGTGCCAGCAGACCTACCGGCGGCTCCTATAATTCACCCCTCCACTTT. It encodes CASRPTGGSYNSPLHF.

This clonotype was picked up a small number of times. The chain employs TRBV9 and TRBJ2-7; 11 positions match TRBD1. J gave up 6 bases and V 4 bases, and 3 bases lay outside the gene matches. Germline CDR1 SGDLS, CDR2 YYNGEE. This CDR3 has 13 residues. The CDR3 coding sequence is TGTGCCAGCAGCACAGGACAGGGGGCCGAGCAGTACTTC. Translation: CASSTGQGAEQYF.

This clonotype has ten or more counts. The chain employs TRBV5-1 and TRBJ1-1, with D possibly being TRBD1 (6 bases). V was cut by 3 bases and J by 4 bases, with 13 bases left in between. This CDR3 has 14 residues. In germline, CDR1 is SGHRS, CDR2 YFSETQ. CDR3 region: CASSSTGTGTEAFF. The CDR3 DNA is TGCGCCAGCAGCTCGACAGGTACCGGCACTGAAGCTTTCTTT.

The chain combines TRBV20-1 with TRBJ2-3; no reliable D call. Germline CDR1 reads DFQATT; CDR2 reads SNEGSKA (reference sequence). The V and J ends lost 1 base and 5 bases respectively, with 4 bases between them. The CDR3 consists of 11 residues. CDR3 sequence reads: CSARGGDTQYF. In DNA, the CDR3 is TGCAGTGCTAGAGGTGGAGATACGCAGTATTTT.

Note on this clonotype: At one end, the junction sequence differs from germline, possibly due to a read error. The rearrangement joins TRBV20-1 to TRBJ2-4; TRBD1 matches 11 bases. CDR1 is DFQATT and CDR2 is SNEGSKA in the germline V gene (reference sequence). CDR3 length: 19 amino acids. The CDR3 coding sequence is TGCAGTGCTAGAGACCCCTCGGACAGGGGGCTGGGGGCCAAAAACAGTCAGTACTTC. It yields the protein CSARDPSDRGLGAKNSQYF.

This clonotype has ten or more counts. The CDR3 bases are TGTGCCAGCAGTCCCCAGGGGGTCGGGGCCTACGAGCAGTACTTC. Its translation is CASSPQGVGAYEQYF. The chain links TRBV6-1 to TRBJ2-7; 7 bases agree with TRBD1. CDR3 size: 15 residues. The J segment lost 2 bases and the V segment lost 5 bases, leaving 9 bases of the junction unmatched. Germline V gene data show CDR1 as MNHNS and CDR2 as SASEGT.

This clonotype was found a few times. One junction end disagrees with the germline gene, perhaps due to a read error. The J gene is TRBJ2-3, the V gene TRBV7-9; a possible D gene is TRBD2 (5 bases). Germline V gives CDR1 SEHNR, CDR2 FQNEAQ (reference sequence). This CDR3 comprises 13 residues. The CDR3 nucleotides read TGTGCCAGCAGCTTAGCGCAAGCGCTAGCCGTGTTTTTC. The encoded protein is CASSLAQALAVFF.

This chain uses TRBV28 with TRBJ2-7; D is possibly TRBD2 (6 bases). The length of the CDR3 is 14 residues. Germline V gene lookup returns CDR1 MDHEN and CDR2 SYDVKM. Trimming left V 4 bases short and J 2 bases short, with 12 bases between. In DNA, the CDR3 is TGTGCCAGCAGTTCCTTAGCGGAAGCCTACGAGCAGTACTTC. It yields the protein CASSSLAEAYEQYF.

This clonotype was seen a handful of times. This chain joins TRBV20-1 and TRBJ2-7, with a tentative D call TRBD2 (5 bases). CDR1 and CDR2 (germline): DFQATT, SNEGSKA (reference sequence). CDR3 length: 13 amino acids. The V end was cut by 6 bases, the J end by 3 bases, with 15 bases between. CDR3: CSAQRYGVYEQYF. CDR3 bases: TGCAGTGCCCAGCGGTACGGGGTCTACGAGCAGTACTTC.

There are many counts of this clonotype. The chain is built from TRBV10-3 and TRBJ2-5, with 8 bases identical to TRBD2. This CDR3 has 15 residues. V shed 3 bases, J shed 0 bases, and the junction held 3 bases outside the gene matches. The germline V gene has CDR1 ENHRY and CDR2 SYGVKD. Here the CDR3 DNA reads TGTGCCATCAGTGACGGGAGGGCCGACCAAGAGACCCAGTACTTC. Its protein is CAISDGRADQETQYF.

In its sample, this clonotype was seen a few times. The chain uses TRBV6-1 and TRBJ1-1; 8 bases are shared with TRBD1. This CDR3 has 15 residues. The V and J ends lost 1 base and 5 bases, in that order; junction bases with no gene match: 6. Per germline, CDR1 MNHNS and CDR2 SASEGT. The CDR3 nucleotides are TGTGCCAGCAGTGAAGGTCCAGGGGGCTGGACTGAAGCTTTCTTT. Protein: CASSEGPGGWTEAFF.

The chain joins TRBV27 to TRBJ2-1; D is perhaps TRBD1 or TRBD2 (7 bases each). The CDR3 length is 15 residues. Germline CDR1 MNHEY, CDR2 SMNVEV (reference sequence). Trimming left V 2 bases short and J 4 bases short, with 12 bases between. In DNA, the CDR3 is TGTGCCAGCAGTTTAAACAGGGGAGGGTACAATGAGCAGTTCTTC. Encoded protein: CASSLNRGGYNEQFF.

This clonotype has a handful of counts. The rearrangement joins TRBV28 to TRBJ1-4; TRBD1 matches 12 bases. J lost 5 bases, V lost 4 bases, and 8 bases had no gene match. The CDR3 has 17 residues. In germline, CDR1 is MDHEN, CDR2 SYDVKM. Here the CDR3 reads CASSSPTGTGGNEKLFF. The CDR3 DNA follows: TGTGCCAGCAGTTCCCCTACCGGGACAGGGGGCAATGAAAAACTGTTTTTT.

The V gene is TRBV7-3, the J gene TRBJ2-1, with unresolved D. V was trimmed by 7 bases and J by 4 bases, leaving 20 bases between them. Germline V gene sequence: CDR1 SGHTA, CDR2 FQGTGA. The CDR3 consists of 16 residues. CDR3 sequence reads: CASNPKVSPRYNEQFF. CDR3 bases: TGTGCCAGCAATCCAAAGGTATCCCCCCGTTACAATGAGCAGTTCTTC.